The entry below describes one TCR beta chain. Its specificity is not known. V was clipped by 3 bases and J by 7 bases, with 13 bases between them. This CDR3 comprises 15 residues. Germline V CDR1 and CDR2: SGHTA, FQGNSA. These data are taken from a study of post-analysis software for immune sequencing data. Prepared libraries of TCR beta cDNA carried unique molecular identifiers. MiXCR, run by TCRdb on the PCR reads, gives a single entry per CDR3 protein. The sample yields about 760,000 distinct CDR3 sequences, 25% to 30% seen once. Study-wide results and limits: In multiple sclerosis, normalized Chao1 diversity was significantly below that of controls. Samples made in the same batch grouped tightly together by F measure. Compared with controls, patients had more of about 5 TRBV segments, including TRBV5-6, TRBV5-1 and TRBV20-1.

The sequence was obtained from a girl between 10 and 17 years old with multiple sclerosis. This sequence joins TRBV7-2 and TRBJ1-6, with unresolved D. Sequencing was done on a sample of blood. DNA of the CDR3: TGTGCCAGCAGCTTTACGGCCGGCTCCAATTCACCCCTCCACTTT. Translation: CASSFTAGSNSPLHF.